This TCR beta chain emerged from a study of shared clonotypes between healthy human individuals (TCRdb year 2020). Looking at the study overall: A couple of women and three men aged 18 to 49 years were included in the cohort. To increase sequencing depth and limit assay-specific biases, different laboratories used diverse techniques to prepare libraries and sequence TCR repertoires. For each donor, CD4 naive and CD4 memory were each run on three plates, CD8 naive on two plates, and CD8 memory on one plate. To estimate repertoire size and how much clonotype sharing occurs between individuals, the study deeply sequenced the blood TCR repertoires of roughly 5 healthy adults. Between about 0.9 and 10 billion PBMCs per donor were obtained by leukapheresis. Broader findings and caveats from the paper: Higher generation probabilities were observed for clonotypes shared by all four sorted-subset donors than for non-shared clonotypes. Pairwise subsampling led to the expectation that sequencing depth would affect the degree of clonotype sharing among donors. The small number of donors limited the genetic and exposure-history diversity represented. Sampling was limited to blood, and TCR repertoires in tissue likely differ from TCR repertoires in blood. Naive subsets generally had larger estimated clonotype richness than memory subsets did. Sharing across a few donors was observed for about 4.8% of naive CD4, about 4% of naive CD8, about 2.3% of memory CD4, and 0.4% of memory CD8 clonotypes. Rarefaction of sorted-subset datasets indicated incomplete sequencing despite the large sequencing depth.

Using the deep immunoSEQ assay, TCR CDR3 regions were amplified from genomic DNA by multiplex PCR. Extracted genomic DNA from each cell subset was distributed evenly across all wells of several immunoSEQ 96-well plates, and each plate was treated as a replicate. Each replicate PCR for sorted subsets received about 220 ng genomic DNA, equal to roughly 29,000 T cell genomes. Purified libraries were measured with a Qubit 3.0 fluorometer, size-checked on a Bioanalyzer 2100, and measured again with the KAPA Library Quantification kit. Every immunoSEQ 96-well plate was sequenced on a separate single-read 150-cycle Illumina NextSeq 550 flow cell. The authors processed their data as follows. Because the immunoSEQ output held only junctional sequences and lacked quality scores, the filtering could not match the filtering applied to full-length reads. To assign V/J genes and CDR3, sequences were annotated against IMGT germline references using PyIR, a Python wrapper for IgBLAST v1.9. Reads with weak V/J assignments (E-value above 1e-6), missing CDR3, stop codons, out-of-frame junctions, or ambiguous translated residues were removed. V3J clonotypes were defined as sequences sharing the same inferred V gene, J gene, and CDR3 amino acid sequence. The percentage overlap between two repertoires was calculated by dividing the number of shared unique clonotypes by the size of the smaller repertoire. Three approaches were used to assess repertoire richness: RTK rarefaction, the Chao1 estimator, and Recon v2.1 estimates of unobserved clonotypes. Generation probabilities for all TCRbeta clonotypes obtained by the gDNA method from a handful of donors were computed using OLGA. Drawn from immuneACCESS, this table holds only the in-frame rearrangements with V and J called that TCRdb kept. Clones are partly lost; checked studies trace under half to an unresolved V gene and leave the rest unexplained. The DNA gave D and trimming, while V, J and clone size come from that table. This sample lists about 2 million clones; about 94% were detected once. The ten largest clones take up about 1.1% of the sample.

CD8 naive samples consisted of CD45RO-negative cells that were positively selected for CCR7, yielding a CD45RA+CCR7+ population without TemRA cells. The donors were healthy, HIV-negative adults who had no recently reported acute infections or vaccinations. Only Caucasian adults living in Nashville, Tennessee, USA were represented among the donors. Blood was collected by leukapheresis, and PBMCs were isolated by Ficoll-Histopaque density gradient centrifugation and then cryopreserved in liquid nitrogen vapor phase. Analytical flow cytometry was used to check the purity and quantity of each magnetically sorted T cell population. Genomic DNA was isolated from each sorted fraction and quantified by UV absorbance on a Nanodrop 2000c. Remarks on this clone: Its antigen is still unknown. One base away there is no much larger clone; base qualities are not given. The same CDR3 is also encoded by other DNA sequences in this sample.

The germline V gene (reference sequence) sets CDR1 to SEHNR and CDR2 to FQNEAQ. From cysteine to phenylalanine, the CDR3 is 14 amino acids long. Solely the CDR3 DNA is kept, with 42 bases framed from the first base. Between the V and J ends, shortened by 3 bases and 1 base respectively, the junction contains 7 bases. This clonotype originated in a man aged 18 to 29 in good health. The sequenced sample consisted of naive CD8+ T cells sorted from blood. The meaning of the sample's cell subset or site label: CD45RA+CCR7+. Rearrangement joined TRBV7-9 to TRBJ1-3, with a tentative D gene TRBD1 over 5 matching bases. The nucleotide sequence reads TGTGCCAGCAGCTTGGGGGGGTCTGGAAACACCATATATTTT. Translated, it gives CASSLGGSGNTIYF.